This T cell receptor beta chain was documented in a study of blood T cell repertoires in COVID-19. Study-wide context: Both acute and convalescent COVID-19 samples were obtained from the United States, Italy and Spain. T cells, B-cell-depleted T cells, or PBMCs supplied cDNA or gDNA.

This clone was counted a few times. Study members were between about 18 and 89 years old and lived in 24 US regions. In the original workflow: Amplification from reference gene primers served as the basis for estimated nucleated cell counts. Clones were read by immunoSEQ multiplex PCR, and TCRdb kept only the in-frame ones, dropping some. The DNA was the basis for D and trimming; V, J and clone size are from that table. The sample has some 270,000 clones, roughly 85% seen once; the top ten hold 9.1%. The clonotype comes from a woman in her forties or fifties with acute COVID-19. Sequenced material: PBMCs or T cells enriched from blood (not recorded which).

CDR3 in DNA: TGTGCCTGGAGAGCCAACAGAGGTCGAAGCGGAGCTTTCTTT. Translation gives CAWRANRGRSGAFF. The chain has TRBV30 and TRBJ1-1; D is unresolved. Germline-derived CDR1 and CDR2 are GTSNPN and SVGIG (reference sequence). The CDR3 consists of 14 residues. Trimming left V 3 bases short and J 10 bases short, with 21 bases between.